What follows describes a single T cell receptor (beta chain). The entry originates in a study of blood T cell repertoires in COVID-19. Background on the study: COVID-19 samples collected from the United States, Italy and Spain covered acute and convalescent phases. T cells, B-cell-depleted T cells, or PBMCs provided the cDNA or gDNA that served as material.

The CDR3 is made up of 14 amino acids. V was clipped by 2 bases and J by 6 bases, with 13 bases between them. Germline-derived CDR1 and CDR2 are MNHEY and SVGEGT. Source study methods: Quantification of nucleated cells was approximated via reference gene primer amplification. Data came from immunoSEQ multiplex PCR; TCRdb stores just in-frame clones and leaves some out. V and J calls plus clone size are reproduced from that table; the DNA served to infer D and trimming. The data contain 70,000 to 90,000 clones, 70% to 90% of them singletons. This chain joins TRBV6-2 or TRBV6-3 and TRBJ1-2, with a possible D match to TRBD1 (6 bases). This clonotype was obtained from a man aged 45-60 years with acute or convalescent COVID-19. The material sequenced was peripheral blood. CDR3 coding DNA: TGTGCCAGCAGTTACATGGCAGGGACACATGGCTACACCTTC. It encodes CASSYMAGTHGYTF.